Each of the 31 T cell receptor beta chains below was sequenced from the same sample in a study of CD8 T cells in Susac syndrome. RNA totalling roughly 0.45 to 1 ug underwent reverse transcription with random hexamers. TCRdb fed the immunoSEQ multiplex PCR reads into MiXCR, producing one record per CDR3 protein. The sample consists of more than 100,000 distinct CDR3 sequences, 85% to 95% of them appearing once. Sequencing was done on a sample of CD8+ T cells from PBMCs. Receptors originate from a human donor with Susac syndrome.

The rearrangement joins TRBV21-1 to TRBJ2-7; the D call TRBD1 from the table was never checked on the DNA. TRBV21-1 is a pseudogene. This CDR3 is 16 amino acids long. The CDR3 is CASTMRGDRGVEEQYF. The CDR3 DNA reads as TGTGCCAGCACCATGAGGGGAGACAGGGGCGTAGAGGAGCAGTACTTC.

The chain has TRBV29-1 and TRBJ2-7; the match to TRBD2 covers 14 bases. Trimming cost V 3 bases and J 5 bases; bases outside gene matches: 15. The CDR3 runs to 18 residues. The germline V gene has CDR1 SQVTM and CDR2 ANQGSEA. This CDR3 reads CSVEDRTSGGRGTNEQYF. As DNA, the CDR3 is TGCAGCGTTGAGGACCGGACTAGCGGGGGGCGAGGGACTAACGAGCAGTACTTC.

This clonotype was seen a single time. The chain couples TRBV6-5 to TRBJ2-7, with a tentative D call TRBD1 (5 bases). Trimming pared 5 bases from V and 2 bases from J, leaving 13 bases between. The CDR3 extends over 14 amino acids. CDR1 is MNHEY, CDR2 SVGAGI, per germline. Here the CDR3 reads CASSPLGAPYEQYF. CDR3 sequence (DNA): TGTGCCAGCAGTCCCTTAGGGGCTCCCTACGAGCAGTACTTC.

This chain joins TRBV7-6 and TRBJ2-5; 10 bases fit TRBD1. CDR1 and CDR2 from the germline V gene are SGHVS and FNYEAQ. J was trimmed by 11 bases and V by 4 bases; bases with no gene match: 10. This CDR3 contains 14 residues. As DNA, the CDR3 is TGTGCCAGCAGCTCCGACAGGGGGCTAGGAAATCAGTACTTC. Translation: CASSSDRGLGNQYF.

This chain connects TRBV13 to TRBJ1-2; possibly TRBD1 for D (5 bases). V shed 1 base and J shed 7 bases, with 7 bases lying between them. There are 12 residues in the CDR3. Germline CDR1 and CDR2: PRHDT and FYEKMQ (reference sequence). For the CDR3, the DNA is TGTGCCAGCAGCTTAGCAGGGATTGGCTACACCTTC. Its protein is CASSLAGIGYTF.

The chain has TRBV20-1 and TRBJ2-3; TRBD2 matches at 11 bases. The V gene end was trimmed by 4 bases and the J gene end by 0 bases; junction bases not matched to a gene: 12. CDR3 length: 18 residues. CDR1 is DFQATT, CDR2 SNEGSKA, per germline (reference sequence). CDR3 region: CSATGGTSGASSTDTQYF. The CDR3 bases are TGCAGTGCTACTGGGGGGACTAGCGGAGCCTCTAGCACAGATACGCAGTATTTT.

V is TRBV9 and J is TRBJ2-7, with 10 bases lining up with TRBD1. The CDR3 spans 15 residues. V lost 0 bases, J lost 7 bases, and 7 bases stayed unmatched. Germline CDR1 and CDR2: SGDLS and YYNGEE. The CDR3 nucleotides read TGTGCCAGCAGCGTAGAAGCGACAGGGGGCAGTGAGCAGTACTTC. Translation gives CASSVEATGGSEQYF.

A single count supports this clonotype. V is TRBV29-1 and J is TRBJ2-2, with D possibly TRBD1 on 5 matching bases. The V gene lost 3 bases and the J gene lost 4 bases, with 6 bases spanning the gap. From germline, CDR1 is SQVTM and CDR2 ANQGSEA. The CDR3 consists of 12 residues. The CDR3 DNA follows: TGCAGCGTTGACGACAGCACCGGGGAGCTGTTTTTT. This encodes CSVDDSTGELFF.

The V and J genes are TRBV12-3 or TRBV12-4 and TRBJ2-5, with D possibly called TRBD1 or TRBD2 (6 bases each). Trimming removed 3 bases at V and 5 bases at J, with 16 bases between. CDR3 length: 15 amino acids. Here the CDR3 DNA reads TGTGCCAGCAGTTTTCGTGAGGGGGACTGGGAGACCCAGTACTTC. This codes for CASSFREGDWETQYF.

The chain carries TRBV27 and TRBJ1-2; possibly TRBD1 for D (6 bases). Germline values: CDR1 MNHEY, CDR2 SMNVEV (reference sequence). V lost 5 bases, J lost 10 bases, and 23 bases lay in between. The CDR3 consists of 15 residues. The CDR3 region has the DNA TGTGCCAGCAGTCCAATTCCGGGACACGGACCCTTCTACACCTTC. Translation gives CASSPIPGHGPFYTF.

The chain recombines TRBV20-1 with TRBJ2-7, with a weak D call TRBD2 (6 bases). The CDR3 is 14 residues long. Germline assignment: CDR1 DFQATT and CDR2 SNEGSKA (reference sequence). Trimming took off 7 bases at V and 5 bases at J, with 21 bases between the two ends. The CDR3 reads CSGRVDGGLHEQYF. Here the CDR3 DNA reads TGCAGTGGGAGGGTGGACGGTGGGCTCCACGAGCAGTACTTC.

The chain combines TRBV12-3 or TRBV12-4 with TRBJ2-5; D possibly corresponds to TRBD1 (6 bases). Trimming left V 5 bases short and J 7 bases short, with 17 bases between. The CDR3 is made up of 14 amino acids. The chain's CDR3 is CASSTRTALWTQYF. The CDR3 DNA is TGTGCCAGCAGTACCAGGACAGCCCTCTGGACCCAGTACTTC.

This clonotype appeared once. V is TRBV12-3 or TRBV12-4 and J is TRBJ1-1; TRBD1 agrees at 7 bases. The CDR3 covers 14 residues. J lost 4 bases, V lost 6 bases, and 8 bases had no gene match. Here the CDR3 reads CASRLGGGPTEAFF. DNA for the CDR3: TGTGCCAGCAGACTGGGAGGGGGCCCCACTGAAGCTTTCTTT.

This clonotype was detected only once. The chain joins TRBV7-9 to TRBJ2-7; 7 nucleotides agree with TRBD1. The CDR3 sequence is 13 residues long. Germline assignment: CDR1 SEHNR and CDR2 FQNEAQ (reference sequence). The J segment lost 5 bases and the V segment lost 4 bases, leaving 5 bases of the junction unmatched. CDR3 nucleotide sequence: TGTGCCAGCAGCTCAGACAGGGATGACGAGCAGTACTTC. Protein product: CASSSDRDDEQYF. The full variable domain, rest sourced from reference TRBV7-9 and TRBJ2-7, is DTGVSQNPRHKITKRGQNVTFRCDPISEHNRLYWYRQTLGQGPEFLTYFQNEAQLEKSRLLSDRFSAERPKGSFSTLEIQRTEQGDSAMYLCASSSDRDDEQYFGPGTRLTVT.

The chain recombines TRBV28 with TRBJ1-2; 10 nucleotides align to TRBD1. The CDR3 length is 18 residues. The germline CDR1 and CDR2 sequences are MDHEN and SYDVKM. With 3 bases clipped from V and 0 bases from J, the junction kept 10 bases outside the gene matches. CDR3 sequence reads: CASSFHGTGALANYGYTF. The CDR3 DNA follows: TGTGCCAGCAGTTTCCACGGGACAGGGGCCCTAGCTAACTATGGCTACACCTTC.

The chain has TRBV3-1 and TRBJ2-1; TRBD2 matches at 8 bases. V shed 1 base and J 5 bases; nucleotides not matched to a gene: 7. Germline lookup yields CDR1 LGHDT and CDR2 YNNKEL (reference sequence). The CDR3 consists of 16 residues. CDR3 in amino acids: CASSQASAGEHNEQFF. CDR3 DNA sequence: TGTGCCAGCAGCCAAGCATCAGCGGGGGAACACAATGAGCAGTTCTTC.

The rearrangement links TRBV11-2 to TRBJ2-1, with 12 positions matching TRBD2. The CDR3 has 14 amino acids. Trimming took 7 bases from V and 12 from J; bases not matched to a gene: 10. In germline, CDR1 is SGHAT, CDR2 FQNNGV. For the CDR3, the DNA is TGTGCCAGCATCGATTCCCCTAGCGGGGGGGGGCAGTTCTTC. Translating gives CASIDSPSGGGQFF.

The rearrangement joins TRBV6-6 to TRBJ2-3, with 7 bases fitting TRBD2. The germline V gene encodes CDR1 MNHNY and CDR2 SVGAGI (reference sequence). The junction had 7 bases not matched to a gene; V was cut back by 4 bases and J by 0 bases. This CDR3 spans 16 amino acids. For the CDR3, the DNA is TGTGCCAGCAGTTGGGACTACCAATCTAGCACAGATACGCAGTATTTT. Translated: CASSWDYQSSTDTQYF.

V and J are TRBV12-3 or TRBV12-4 and TRBJ2-7; unclear D gene. This CDR3 is built from 12 residues. V was cut by 6 bases and J by 2 bases, with 8 bases left in between. In DNA form, the CDR3 reads TGTGCCAGCAGCCCTCTTCCCTACGAGCAGTACTTC. It encodes CASSPLPYEQYF.

The chain uses TRBV7-6 and TRBJ1-1; D uncertain. CDR1 and CDR2 (germline): SGHVS, FNYEAQ. The CDR3 extends over 11 amino acids. Trimming removed 4 bases from V and 8 bases from J, with 8 bases in between. The CDR3 sequence is CASSSTTEAFF. CDR3 DNA: TGTGCCAGCAGCTCTACGACGGAAGCTTTCTTT.

This chain joins TRBV7-9 and TRBJ2-7; D is ambiguous. Germline lookup yields CDR1 SEHNR and CDR2 FQNEAQ (reference sequence). V lost 5 bases to trimming and J lost 12 bases, with 17 bases between them. CDR3 length: 12 residues. CDR3 in DNA: TGTGCCAGCAGCCCACAAGGGCCCAAATGGTACTTC. It translates to CASSPQGPKWYF. Looking up the rest from reference TRBV7-9 and TRBJ2-7 gives the full variable domain: DTGVSQNPRHKITKRGQNVTFRCDPISEHNRLYWYRQTLGQGPEFLTYFQNEAQLEKSRLLSDRFSAERPKGSFSTLEIQRTEQGDSAMYLCASSPQGPKWYFGPGTRLTVT.

This chain links TRBV5-6 with TRBJ1-4; D gene uncertain. V lost 0 bases and J 6 bases, leaving 9 bases between the germline ends. Germline values: CDR1 SGHDT, CDR2 YYEEEE. The CDR3 runs to 14 residues. Here the CDR3 reads CASSLVGTDEKLFF. For the CDR3, the DNA is TGTGCCAGCAGCTTGGTGGGAACGGATGAAAAACTGTTTTTT.

The J gene is TRBJ2-1, the V gene TRBV20-1; TRBD2 matches at 11 bases. V dropped 5 bases and J dropped 9; count of bases not matched to a gene: 9. Germline CDR1 DFQATT, CDR2 SNEGSKA (reference sequence). This CDR3 contains 14 residues. CDR3 region: CSASLAGGPVEQFF. CDR3 nucleotide sequence: TGCAGTGCTTCCTTAGCGGGGGGGCCCGTTGAGCAGTTCTTC.

The chain recombines TRBV6-5 with TRBJ2-3, with D maybe TRBD2 (5 bases). The CDR3 length is 15 residues. V lost 5 bases and J 6 bases, leaving 18 bases between the germline ends. CDR1 MNHEY and CDR2 SVGAGI come from the germline V gene. The CDR3 DNA sequence: TGTGCCAGCAGTCGCGAGGGTGTTCCGCGGGATACGCAGTATTTT. Protein product: CASSREGVPRDTQYF.

The chain is built from TRBV29-1 and TRBJ1-4, with D possibly being TRBD1 (5 bases). Looked up from germline, CDR1 is SQVTM and CDR2 is ANQGSEA. V was clipped by 5 bases and J by 10 bases, with 8 bases between them. This CDR3 contains 10 residues. The DNA of the CDR3 is TGCAGCGTTTTTCAGGGAAAACTGTTTTTT. Translating gives CSVFQGKLFF.

The chain links TRBV10-2 to TRBJ2-7; D gene unclear. The length of the CDR3 is 16 residues. The germline V and J ends were trimmed by 3 bases and 0 bases, with 15 bases remaining between them. The germline V gene has CDR1 WSHSY and CDR2 SAAADI. CDR3 DNA: TGCGCCAGCAGTGACCCGTTTCGGGCAAGCTCCTACGAGCAGTACTTC. Translated, it gives CASSDPFRASSYEQYF.

This chain uses TRBV4-1 with TRBJ2-1, with D unclear. Germline CDR1 MGHRA, CDR2 YSYEKL. CDR3 length equals 14 residues. V lost 4 bases and J 10 bases, leaving 17 bases between the germline ends. The CDR3 spells CASSLEAGDPEQFF. The CDR3, as DNA: TGCGCCAGCAGCCTAGAGGCCGGAGACCCCGAGCAGTTCTTC.

The rearrangement uses TRBV5-1 and TRBJ2-5, with 9 bases identical to TRBD1. Germline V CDR1 and CDR2: SGHRS, YFSETQ. The CDR3 spans 14 residues. J gave up 4 bases and V 3 bases, and 4 bases lay outside the gene matches. The CDR3 sequence: CASSWGQGRETQYF. CDR3 coding DNA: TGCGCCAGCAGCTGGGGACAGGGCAGAGAGACCCAGTACTTC.

V is TRBV21-1 and J is TRBJ2-3; the table's TRBD1 call for D was not verified on the DNA. TRBV21-1 is marked as a pseudogene. CDR3 length equals 17 residues. The CDR3 sequence: CASSKVSLAGGTDTQYF. CDR3 sequence (DNA): TGTGCCAGCAGCAAAGTTAGTCTAGCAGGGGGCACAGATACGCAGTATTTT.

V gene TRBV11-2 combines with J gene TRBJ2-1; a possible D gene is TRBD2 (5 bases). CDR3 length: 16 amino acids. The V gene's germline CDR1 is SGHAT and CDR2 FQNNGV. Deletions cut 5 bases from V and 6 bases from J, with 20 bases between. DNA for the CDR3: TGTGCCAGCAGCAGTACTCGGGGATGGGTTGGCAATGAGCAGTTCTTC. Protein product: CASSSTRGWVGNEQFF.

This chain links TRBV5-6 with TRBJ1-1; D is unclear. Trimming took off 0 bases at V and 0 bases at J, with 3 bases between the two ends. The CDR3 extends over 13 amino acids. The germline gives CDR1 SGHDT, CDR2 YYEEEE. The CDR3 DNA reads as TGTGCCAGCAGCTTGGTGGTGAACACTGAAGCTTTCTTT. As protein: CASSLVVNTEAFF.